Reported below is one TCR beta chain. The antigen it binds to is not known. The input lacks base qualities; no much larger clone sits a single base away. This sample was taken from a study of OX40 agonist ivuxolimab in advanced cancers. Background for the entire study: Ivuxolimab was a fully human IgG2 agonistic monoclonal antibody targeting the costimulatory receptor OX40 (CD134). Intravenous ivuxolimab was administered to patients every 2 weeks at six dose levels: 0.01, 0.1, 0.3, 1.5, 3 and 10 mg/kg. Of the roughly 52 dose-escalation patients, hepatocellular carcinoma was present in around 20, melanoma in about 15, renal cell carcinoma in 9 and head and neck cancer in 9. In the dose-escalation cohort, approximately 80% of patients were male, and the mean age was roughly 60 years with a range of 23 to 79. Prior anti-PD-1, anti-PD-L1 or anti-CTLA-4 therapy was permitted, and 35% to 40% of dose-escalation patients had received checkpoint inhibitors. Three dose-escalation patients achieved partial responses, one with hepatocellular carcinoma and two with cutaneous melanoma. The point of sequencing TCRbeta in the periphery was to test whether ivuxolimab changed TCR sequence diversity and drove clonal T-cell expansion. The paper covers the monotherapy dose-escalation part of the phase I ivuxolimab trial, which included N ≈ 50 patients.

Overall study outcomes, separate from this receptor: The antigen specificity of the clonally expanded peripheral T cells was not determined. In the 0.1-3.0 mg/kg groups, partial responders had among the lowest normalized peripheral clonal expansion, particularly in CD8+ T cells. After ivuxolimab, CD8+ T cells had more expanded clones than CD4+ T cells on average. At doses from 0.1 to 3.0 mg/kg, clonal expansion was seen in both CD4+ and CD8+ blood T cells between baseline and week 6. Low levels of normalized T-cell clonal expansion were also seen in some patients who did not respond.

At the junction V is shortened by 2 bases and J by 8 bases, with 9 bases in between. The CDR3 has 12 amino acids, counting the end cysteine and phenylalanine. Only the CDR3 portion is preserved as DNA: 36 bases, with reading frame beginning at the first base. The germline V gene provides CDR1 MNHEY and CDR2 SVGAGI. Patients with autoimmune disease history or receiving systemic immunosuppression were excluded from the trial. In every dose cohort, peripheral blood was drawn for TCR sequencing at baseline, cycle 4 day 1, and cycle 7 day 1. Samples were obtained from an open-label, multicenter, first-in-human phase I dose-escalation trial of ivuxolimab. The trial enrolled adults with locally advanced or metastatic head and neck squamous cell, hepatocellular, melanoma or renal cell carcinoma. Before TCR sequencing, CD4+ T cells and CD8+ T cells from peripheral blood were sorted into separate populations.

Genomic DNA was extracted from sorted cells for sequencing of the TCRbeta CDR3 region. TCRbeta CDR3 regions were sequenced using the immunoSEQ Assay. TCRdb re-hosts the immuneACCESS table, in-frame sequences only. Its copies lack some clones; in the studies checked, an unresolved V gene accounts for under half of them, and the cause for the rest is not known. In all, the sample holds roughly 19,000 clones, and about 89% of those were seen once. Of the sample, roughly 60% is held by the ten largest clones. Material: CD4+ or CD8+ T cells sorted from blood, obtained in a trial of the OX40 agonist ivuxolimab. Rearrangement joined TRBV6-5 to TRBJ1-2; 6 matching bases give a weak D call of TRBD1. This receptor was identified in an adult with an advanced solid tumor such as melanoma, head and neck, liver or kidney cancer. CDR3 reads: CASSYEGEGYTF. Here is the DNA: TGTGCCAGCAGTTACGAGGGGGAAGGCTACACCTTC.